The clone carrying this T cell receptor beta chain was picked up many times. As yet, its antigen is unknown. This sample stems from a study of spatial heterogeneity in lung cancer. Study in general: Samples came from roughly 72 TRACERx patients with untreated early-stage lung cancer. The follow-up PBMC samples were sequenced whenever they were available. The median time to follow-up was about 25 months after resection.

Noted time point: blood at routine non-recurrence follow-up after resection. No cell sorting; template was whole RNA from tumor, lung tissue or PBMC. The study, taken as a whole, reports: Expanded tumor TCRs that were ubiquitous appeared in blood more at resection than follow-up.

V shed 7 bases and J shed 3 bases, with 13 bases lying between them. The CDR3 extends over 14 amino acids. Carried by each TCR cDNA molecule was a unique molecular identifier. MiXCR, run by TCRdb on the 5' RACE reads, gives a single entry per CDR3 protein. The sample shows roughly 26,000 distinct CDR3 sequences, approximately 5.5% of them seen only once. The V call is TRBV12-3 or TRBV12-4, the J call TRBJ2-1; no clear D gene. The source was PBMCs, collected at follow-up. The sequence came from a male donor with early-stage non-small cell lung cancer. The CDR3 sequence is CASTSLDLYNEQFF. As DNA, the CDR3 is TGTGCCAGCACCTCCCTAGACCTCTACAATGAGCAGTTCTTC.